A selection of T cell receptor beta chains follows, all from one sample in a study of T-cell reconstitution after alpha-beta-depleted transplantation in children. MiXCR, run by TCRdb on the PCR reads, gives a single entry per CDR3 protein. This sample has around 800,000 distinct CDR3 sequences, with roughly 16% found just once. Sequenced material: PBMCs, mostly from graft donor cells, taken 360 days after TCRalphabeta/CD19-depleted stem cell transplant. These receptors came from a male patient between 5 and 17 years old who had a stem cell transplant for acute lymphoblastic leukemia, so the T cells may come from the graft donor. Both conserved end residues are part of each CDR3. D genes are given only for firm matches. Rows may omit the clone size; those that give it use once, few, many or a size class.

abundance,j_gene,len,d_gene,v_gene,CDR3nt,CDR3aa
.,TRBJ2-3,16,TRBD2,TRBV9,TGTGCCAGCAGTTGGTCCGGGACTAGTAGCTCAGATACGCAGTATTTT,CASSWSGTSSSDTQYF
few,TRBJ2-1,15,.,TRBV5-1,TGCGCCAGCAGCTTGGCATTACCTGGAGTGACCGAGCAGTTCTTC,CASSLALPGVTEQFF
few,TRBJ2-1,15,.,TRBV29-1,TGCAGCGTAGATCCCCGGGGTGGGATTTACAATGAGCAGTTCTTC,CSVDPRGGIYNEQFF
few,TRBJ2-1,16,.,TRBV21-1,TGTGCCAGCAGCAAAGTACCAGCCGCCCTGGGGAATGAGCAGTTCTTC,CASSKVPAALGNEQFF
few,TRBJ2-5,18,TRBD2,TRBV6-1,TGTGCCAGCACTACAACTAAACTAGCGGGCGTTAACCCAGAGACCCAGTACTTC,CASTTTKLAGVNPETQYF
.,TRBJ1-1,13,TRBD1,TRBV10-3,TGTGCCAGTGGACAGGAATCGAACACTGAAGCTTTCTTT,CASGQESNTEAFF
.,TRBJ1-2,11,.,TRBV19,TGTGCCATCCGCCAAGCCTATGGCTACACCTTC,CAIRQAYGYTF
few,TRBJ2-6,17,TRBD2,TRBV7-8,TGTGCCAGCAGCTTGGTAGCGGGAGGCTCTGGGGCCAACGTCCTGACTTTC,CASSLVAGGSGANVLTF
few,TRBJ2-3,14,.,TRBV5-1,TGCGCCAGCAGCCGGGACACGATCACAGATACGCAGTATTTT,CASSRDTITDTQYF
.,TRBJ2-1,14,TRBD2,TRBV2,TGTGCCAGCACAGCGGGAGGATTGTACAATGAGCAGTTCTTC,CASTAGGLYNEQFF
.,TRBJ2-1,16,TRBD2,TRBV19,TGTGCCAGTAGTGCGTCGGGACTAGCCTCCTACAATGAGCAGTTCTTC,CASSASGLASYNEQFF
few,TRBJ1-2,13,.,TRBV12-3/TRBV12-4,TGTGCCAGCAGTCCTACAGGGAGTCATGGCTACACCTTC,CASSPTGSHGYTF
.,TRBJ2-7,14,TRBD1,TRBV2,TGTGCCAGCAGTGAGCAGGGGGCAAGATACGAGCAGTACTTC,CASSEQGARYEQYF
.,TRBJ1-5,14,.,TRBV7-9,TGTGCCAGCAGCCATCGGGGGGAGAATCAGCCCCAGCATTTT,CASSHRGENQPQHF
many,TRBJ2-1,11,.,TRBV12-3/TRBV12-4,TGTGCCAGCTCTTACCTCAATGAGCAGTTCTTC,CASSYLNEQFF
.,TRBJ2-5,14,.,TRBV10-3,TGTGCCATCAGTGAATTGACTAGTTCAGAGACCCAGTACTTC,CAISELTSSETQYF
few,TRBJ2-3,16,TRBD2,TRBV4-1,TGCGCCAGCAGCCAAGCTAGCGGGGGGGGTACAGATACGCAGTATTTT,CASSQASGGGTDTQYF
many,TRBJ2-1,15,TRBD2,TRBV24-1,TGTGCCACCAGTGACCTAGCGGGAGGGCTAGTTGAGCAGTTCTTC,CATSDLAGGLVEQFF
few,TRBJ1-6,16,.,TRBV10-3,TGTGCCATCAGTGACCTCCAGGGGCCAATTCGGACACCCCTCCACTTT,CAISDLQGPIRTPLHF
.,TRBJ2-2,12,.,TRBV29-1,TGCAGCGTTGTCTTCGGCACCGGGGAGCTGTTTTTT,CSVVFGTGELFF
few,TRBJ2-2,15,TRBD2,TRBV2,TGTGCCAGCAGAGGGACTAGCGGGAGTGCCGGGGAGCTGTTTTTT,CASRGTSGSAGELFF
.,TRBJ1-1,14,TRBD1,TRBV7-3,TGTGCCAGCAGCCCCACGACAGGGGGCACTGAAGCTTTCTTT,CASSPTTGGTEAFF
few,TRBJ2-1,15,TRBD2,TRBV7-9,TGTGCCAGCAGCCGACCGGGACTAGCCTACAATGAGCAGTTCTTC,CASSRPGLAYNEQFF
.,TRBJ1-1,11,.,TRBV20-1,TGCAGTGCTCCGTCCCCGAAGGAAGGTTTCTTT,CSAPSPKEGFF
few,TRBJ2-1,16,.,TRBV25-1,TGTGCCAGCAGTGATTGGGGAGCGGGTGCCCCCGATGAGCAGTTCTTC,CASSDWGAGAPDEQFF
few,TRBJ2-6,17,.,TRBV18,TGTGCCAGCTCACCTGCTAACGGGGGCTCTGGGGCCAACGTCCTGACTTTC,CASSPANGGSGANVLTF
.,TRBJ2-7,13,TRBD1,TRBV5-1,TGCGCCAGCGCCGACAGGGGGTCCTACGAGCAGTACTTC,CASADRGSYEQYF
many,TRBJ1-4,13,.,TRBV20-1,TGCAGTGCTAGAGGTCCCCTGGAAAAAGGGATGTTTTTT,CSARGPLEKGMFF
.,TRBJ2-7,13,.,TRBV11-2,TGTGCCAGCAGAGGCCATATCTCCTACGAGCAGTACTTC,CASRGHISYEQYF
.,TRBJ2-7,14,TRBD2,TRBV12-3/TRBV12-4,TGTGCCAGCAGTCCACCTAGCGGGGTCTACGAGCAGTACTTC,CASSPPSGVYEQYF
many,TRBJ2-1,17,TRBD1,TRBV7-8,TGTGCCAGCAGCCGAGCTAGGACAGGGCAGAATTCCAATGAGCAGTTCTTC,CASSRARTGQNSNEQFF
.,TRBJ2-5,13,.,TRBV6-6,TGTGCCAGCACTTCTAGCGTCCAAGAGACCCAGTACTTC,CASTSSVQETQYF
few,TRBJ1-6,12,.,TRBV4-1,TGCGCCAGCAGCCGTATAAGTTCACCCCTCCACTTT,CASSRISSPLHF
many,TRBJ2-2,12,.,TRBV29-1,TGCAGCACCCGGGGGCTGGGCGGGGAGCTGTTTTTT,CSTRGLGGELFF
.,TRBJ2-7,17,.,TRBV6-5,TGTGCCAGCAGTTACTCGAGTATAGCGGTGAGGGGGTACGAGCAGTACTTC,CASSYSSIAVRGYEQYF
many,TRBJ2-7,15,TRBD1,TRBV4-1,TGCGCCAGCAGCCTCCGGGACAGGGGTACCTACGAGCAGTACTTC,CASSLRDRGTYEQYF
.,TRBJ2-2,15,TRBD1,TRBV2,TGTGCCAGCAGCGCCCGACAGGGGTGGACCGGGGAGCTGTTTTTT,CASSARQGWTGELFF
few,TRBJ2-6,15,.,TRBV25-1,TGTGCCAGCAGTGAATGGGACTCTGGGGCCAACGTCCTGACTTTC,CASSEWDSGANVLTF
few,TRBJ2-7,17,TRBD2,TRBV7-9,TGTGCCAGCAGCTTCCCACTAGCGGGAGTGAGAGTCCACGAGCAGTACTTC,CASSFPLAGVRVHEQYF
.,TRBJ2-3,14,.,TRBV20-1,TGCAGTGCTAGAGAGGGTGGGAGCGCAGATACGCAGTATTTT,CSAREGGSADTQYF
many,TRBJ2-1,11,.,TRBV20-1,TGCAGTGCTAGAGCCTACAATGAGCAGTTCTTC,CSARAYNEQFF